This is a list of T cell receptor beta chains from one sample in a study of T-cell memory formation after mild COVID-19. Via MiXCR, TCRdb re-called the 5' RACE reads, giving one row per CDR3 protein. Of around 320,000 distinct CDR3 sequences detected, around 27% appear once; the ten largest clones hold roughly 13%. What was sequenced was PBMCs or a T cell subset sorted from them (not recorded which). These receptor sequences come from an adult woman who had mild COVID-19 (a few samples of this study predate the infection). Cell type and time point are not known. CDR3s include the opening cysteine and the closing phenylalanine or tryptophan. D genes are given only for firm matches. Expanded clones get a size class; other rows say once, few or many, or leave the size out.

many | TRBJ2-7 | NA | TRBV5-1 | 13 | CASSYPGTYEQYF | TGCGCCAGCAGCTACCCTGGGACCTACGAGCAGTACTTC
few | TRBJ2-1 | NA | TRBV4-1 | 15 | CASSPPRVSYNEQFF | TGCGCCAGCAGCCCCCCGCGTGTTTCCTACAATGAGCAGTTCTTC
few | TRBJ1-1 | NA | TRBV7-9 | 13 | CASSVTGGTEAFF | TGTGCCAGCAGCGTGACTGGGGGTACTGAAGCTTTCTTT
few | TRBJ2-7 | NA | TRBV12-3/TRBV12-4 | 13 | CASSPRQDYEQYF | TGTGCCAGCAGCCCGCGCCAGGACTACGAGCAGTACTTC
few | TRBJ2-1 | NA | TRBV5-1 | 16 | CASSDHRATGYNEQFF | TGCGCCAGCAGCGACCACAGAGCCACCGGCTACAATGAGCAGTTCTTC
few | TRBJ2-6 | NA | TRBV7-6 | 15 | CASSQRHSGANVLTF | TGTGCCAGCAGCCAACGCCATTCTGGGGCCAACGTCCTGACTTTC
few | TRBJ2-1 | NA | TRBV20-1 | 14 | CSAQGSSSYNEQFF | TGCAGCGCCCAGGGATCGAGCTCCTACAATGAGCAGTTCTTC
NA | TRBJ1-2 | NA | TRBV3-1 | 15 | CASSPSGTGQRGYTF | TGTGCCAGCAGCCCGAGTGGAACAGGCCAACGGGGCTACACCTTC
many | TRBJ2-1 | NA | TRBV7-9 | 10 | CASSYNEQFF | TGTGCCAGCAGCTACAATGAGCAGTTCTTC
few | TRBJ2-2 | TRBD2 | TRBV4-3 | 17 | CASSQDSAGGVTGELFF | TGCGCCAGCAGCCAAGATAGCGCGGGAGGCGTCACCGGGGAGCTGTTTTTT
NA | TRBJ2-6 | NA | TRBV12-3/TRBV12-4 | 14 | CASSLSGGANVLTF | TGTGCCAGCAGTTTAAGTGGTGGGGCCAACGTCCTGACTTTC
few | TRBJ2-7 | TRBD1 | TRBV24-1 | 15 | CATSDNTGTGYEQYF | TGTGCCACCAGTGACAACACCGGGACAGGTTACGAGCAGTACTTC
NA | TRBJ2-3 | NA | TRBV4-2 | 16 | CASSQGSLVGPDTQYF | TGTGCCAGCAGCCAAGGATCATTAGTCGGTCCAGATACGCAGTATTTT
few | TRBJ2-3 | NA | TRBV6-1 | 20 | CASTETFLFTMEGDTDTQYF | TGTGCCAGCACCGAAACTTTCCTTTTCACGATGGAGGGAGACACAGATACGCAGTATTTT
few | TRBJ2-2 | NA | TRBV21-1 | 15 | CASSRRGMNTGELFF | TGTGCCAGCAGCAGGCGAGGAATGAACACCGGGGAGCTGTTTTTT
NA | TRBJ2-3 | NA | TRBV7-8 | 13 | CASRHRGTDTQYF | TGTGCCAGCAGGCACAGGGGCACAGATACGCAGTATTTT
NA | TRBJ2-5 | TRBD2 | TRBV4-2 | 15 | CASSQDGTSGETQYF | TGTGCCAGCAGCCAAGATGGGACTAGCGGGGAGACCCAGTACTTC
NA | TRBJ2-7 | TRBD2 | TRBV12-3/TRBV12-4 | 16 | CASSLSTSELSYEQYF | TGTGCCAGCAGTTTAAGTACTAGCGAGTTATCCTACGAGCAGTACTTC